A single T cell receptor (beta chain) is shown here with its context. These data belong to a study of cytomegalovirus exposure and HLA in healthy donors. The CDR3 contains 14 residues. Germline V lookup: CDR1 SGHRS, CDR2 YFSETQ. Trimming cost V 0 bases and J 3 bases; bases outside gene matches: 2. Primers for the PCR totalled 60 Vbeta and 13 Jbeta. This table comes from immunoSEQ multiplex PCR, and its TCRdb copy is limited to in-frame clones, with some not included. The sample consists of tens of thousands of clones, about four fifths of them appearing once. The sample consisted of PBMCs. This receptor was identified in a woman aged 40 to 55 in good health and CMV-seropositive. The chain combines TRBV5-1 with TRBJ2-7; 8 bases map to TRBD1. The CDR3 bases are TGCGCCAGCAGCTTGGGGACAGGGTTCTACGAGCAGTACTTC. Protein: CASSLGTGFYEQYF.